The source of this TCR beta chain is a study of response to subunit inactivated influenza vaccine. TCRdb analysed the RT-PCR reads with MiXCR anew, one entry per CDR3 protein. Of about 700,000 distinct CDR3 sequences listed, 14% are singletons. This clonotype was observed a handful of times. The target antigen is unknown. Study-wide results and caveats: Authors suggested that a seasonal influenza vaccination recruits few new T cells each time.

V gave up 2 bases and J gave up 4 bases; unmatched junction bases: 16. Germline loops: CDR1 MDHEN, CDR2 SYDVKM. The CDR3 loop spans 19 amino acids. The clonotype originates from a man aged 50-60 years who received an inactivated influenza vaccine. Sequences were derived from PBMCs from blood, sampled 14 to 15 days before vaccination. The chain employs TRBV28 and TRBJ2-5; 10 bases are shared with TRBD1. CDR3: CASSLGSGTGETWRETQYF. CDR3 DNA: TGTGCCAGCAGTTTAGGCTCCGGGACAGGGGAGACATGGAGAGAGACCCAGTACTTC.